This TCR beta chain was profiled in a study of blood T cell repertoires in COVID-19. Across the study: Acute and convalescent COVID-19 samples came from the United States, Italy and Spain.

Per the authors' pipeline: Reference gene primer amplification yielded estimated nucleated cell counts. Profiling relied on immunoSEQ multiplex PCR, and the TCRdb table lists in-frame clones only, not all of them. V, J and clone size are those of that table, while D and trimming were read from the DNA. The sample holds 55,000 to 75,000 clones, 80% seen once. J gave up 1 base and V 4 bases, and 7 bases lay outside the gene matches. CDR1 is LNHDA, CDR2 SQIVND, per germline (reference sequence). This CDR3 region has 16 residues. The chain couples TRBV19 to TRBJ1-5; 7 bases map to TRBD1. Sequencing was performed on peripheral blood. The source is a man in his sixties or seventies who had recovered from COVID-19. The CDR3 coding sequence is TGTGCCAGTAGTACGCCTACAGGGGTAAGCAATCAGCCCCAGCATTTT. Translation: CASSTPTGVSNQPQHF.